Listed below are T cell receptor beta chains from one sample, sequenced in a study of T cells after yellow fever vaccination. Each CDR3 protein gets one entry after TCRdb re-called the 5' RACE reads with MiXCR. The table lists 300,000 or so distinct CDR3 sequences, around 6.8% of them singletons. The sequences come from PBMCs, collected about 49 days after the first yellow fever vaccination. The receptor source for this set is a man between 18 and 35 years old who received the YFV17D yellow fever vaccine. Each CDR3 is given with its conserved first and last residue. A D gene is named only where the DNA matches it firmly. Clone sizes are given selectively: once, few, many, or a class where the clone is expanded.

d_gene: .; abundance: few; v_gene: TRBV10-3; j_gene: TRBJ1-2; CDR3aa: CAISEGRGRLYGYTF; CDR3nt: TGTGCCATCAGTGAGGGCAGGGGACGCCTCTATGGCTACACCTTC
d_gene: .; abundance: .; v_gene: TRBV4-1; j_gene: TRBJ2-2; CDR3aa: CASENRDINTGELFF; CDR3nt: TGCGCCAGCGAGAACCGGGACATTAACACCGGGGAGCTGTTTTTT
d_gene: .; abundance: many; v_gene: TRBV7-9; j_gene: TRBJ2-1; CDR3aa: CASSLVGGRSYNEQFF; CDR3nt: TGTGCCAGCAGCTTAGTAGGGGGGCGCTCCTACAATGAGCAGTTCTTC
d_gene: .; abundance: many; v_gene: TRBV7-3; j_gene: TRBJ2-1; CDR3aa: CASSLRGTGMDNEQFF; CDR3nt: TGTGCCAGCAGCTTAAGGGGTACAGGAATGGACAATGAGCAGTTCTTC
d_gene: TRBD2; abundance: .; v_gene: TRBV10-3; j_gene: TRBJ2-3; CDR3aa: CAISESNGGSNTQYF; CDR3nt: TGTGCCATCAGTGAGTCGAACGGCGGGAGCAATACGCAGTATTTT
d_gene: TRBD1; abundance: .; v_gene: TRBV12-3/TRBV12-4; j_gene: TRBJ1-2; CDR3aa: CASSTGTVFYGYTF; CDR3nt: TGTGCCAGCAGTACCGGGACAGTTTTCTATGGCTACACCTTC
d_gene: .; abundance: many; v_gene: TRBV27; j_gene: TRBJ2-7; CDR3aa: CASSFIGMSGELYEQYF; CDR3nt: TGTGCCAGCAGTTTTATAGGGATGTCGGGCGAACTATACGAGCAGTACTTC
d_gene: .; abundance: .; v_gene: TRBV4-3; j_gene: TRBJ1-6; CDR3aa: CASKEGGRSPLHF; CDR3nt: TGCGCCAGCAAGGAGGGAGGCCGATCACCCCTCCACTTT
d_gene: .; abundance: few; v_gene: TRBV2; j_gene: TRBJ2-5; CDR3aa: CASSDLETQYF; CDR3nt: TGTGCCAGCAGTGATCTCGAGACCCAGTACTTC
d_gene: TRBD2; abundance: .; v_gene: TRBV20-1; j_gene: TRBJ2-3; CDR3aa: CSANWEASGGITDTQYF; CDR3nt: TGCAGTGCGAATTGGGAAGCTAGCGGGGGAATCACAGATACGCAGTATTTT
d_gene: .; abundance: .; v_gene: TRBV29-1; j_gene: TRBJ2-1; CDR3aa: CSSGGGGRGGNEQFF; CDR3nt: TGCAGCTCTGGAGGAGGGGGCAGGGGAGGCAATGAGCAGTTCTTC
d_gene: .; abundance: .; v_gene: TRBV20-1; j_gene: TRBJ1-2; CDR3aa: CSAKGGPYGYTF; CDR3nt: TGCAGTGCTAAGGGAGGCCCCTATGGCTACACCTTC
d_gene: TRBD1; abundance: .; v_gene: TRBV6-6; j_gene: TRBJ2-7; CDR3aa: CAARRRTGQEQYF; CDR3nt: TGTGCCGCCCGCCGCAGGACAGGCCAGGAGCAGTACTTC
d_gene: .; abundance: few; v_gene: TRBV5-1; j_gene: TRBJ2-5; CDR3aa: CASSPTSKETQYF; CDR3nt: TGCGCCAGCAGCCCCACCTCGAAAGAGACCCAGTACTTC
d_gene: .; abundance: few; v_gene: TRBV4-1; j_gene: TRBJ2-3; CDR3aa: CASSQVLAAGTQYF; CDR3nt: TGCGCCAGCAGCCAAGTATTAGCAGCGGGTACGCAGTATTTT
d_gene: .; abundance: .; v_gene: TRBV6-6; j_gene: TRBJ1-2; CDR3aa: CASRGEHPGYTF; CDR3nt: TGTGCCAGCAGGGGGGAGCATCCCGGCTACACCTTC
d_gene: .; abundance: many; v_gene: TRBV28; j_gene: TRBJ1-1; CDR3aa: CASRPTGANTEAFF; CDR3nt: TGTGCCAGCAGGCCTACGGGGGCGAACACTGAAGCTTTCTTT
d_gene: .; abundance: few; v_gene: TRBV7-2; j_gene: TRBJ2-5; CDR3aa: CASSFQGARSVTQYF; CDR3nt: TGTGCCAGCAGCTTTCAGGGAGCGCGGTCAGTGACCCAGTACTTC
d_gene: TRBD1; abundance: .; v_gene: TRBV2; j_gene: TRBJ2-1; CDR3aa: CASSATGGAGNEQFF; CDR3nt: TGTGCCAGCAGTGCAACAGGGGGCGCCGGCAATGAGCAGTTCTTC
d_gene: .; abundance: .; v_gene: TRBV4-1; j_gene: TRBJ1-5; CDR3aa: CASSRELTLSNQPQHF; CDR3nt: TGCGCCAGCAGCCGGGAGCTAACACTGAGCAATCAGCCCCAGCATTTT
d_gene: .; abundance: .; v_gene: TRBV5-4; j_gene: TRBJ2-3; CDR3aa: CASSALLTDTQYF; CDR3nt: TGTGCCAGCAGCGCCCTACTCACAGATACGCAGTATTTT
d_gene: .; abundance: many; v_gene: TRBV7-2; j_gene: TRBJ2-2; CDR3aa: CASSLAASEGGELFF; CDR3nt: TGTGCCAGCAGCTTAGCGGCCAGCGAAGGCGGGGAGCTGTTTTTT
d_gene: .; abundance: few; v_gene: TRBV4-3; j_gene: TRBJ1-1; CDR3aa: CASSQDLNLMTEAFF; CDR3nt: TGCGCCAGCAGCCAAGATTTGAACTTGATGACTGAAGCTTTCTTT